This T cell receptor (beta chain) was recorded in a study of blood T cell repertoires in COVID-19. Study as a whole: The United States, Italy and Spain supplied acute and convalescent COVID-19 samples.

The trim removed 0 bases at V and 6 bases at J, leaving 12 bases unmatched. CDR1 and CDR2 (germline): SGHAT, FQNNGV. CDR3 length: 20 amino acids. Participants came from roughly 24 US areas, aged roughly 18 to 95 years. Participant reports of clinical history set cohort assignment. Authors' analysis steps: Scientists estimated how many nucleated cells there were by amplifying reference gene primers. TCRdb's copy holds only in-frame clones and misses some; the assay was immunoSEQ multiplex PCR. For V, J and clone size, that table is used; D and trimming come from the DNA. This repertoire shows 250,000 or so clones, just under 90% found once; its top ten account for roughly 4.3%.

V and J are TRBV11-2 and TRBJ2-2; 14 nucleotides line up with TRBD2. The sequence was collected from a woman aged 25 to 39 with acute COVID-19. The specimen sequenced was PBMCs or T cells enriched from blood (not recorded which). The CDR3 DNA follows: TGTGCCAGCAGCTTAGAGAGACGGGGACTAGCGGGAGTGTACGCCGGGGAGCTGTTTTTT. Encoded protein: CASSLERRGLAGVYAGELFF.